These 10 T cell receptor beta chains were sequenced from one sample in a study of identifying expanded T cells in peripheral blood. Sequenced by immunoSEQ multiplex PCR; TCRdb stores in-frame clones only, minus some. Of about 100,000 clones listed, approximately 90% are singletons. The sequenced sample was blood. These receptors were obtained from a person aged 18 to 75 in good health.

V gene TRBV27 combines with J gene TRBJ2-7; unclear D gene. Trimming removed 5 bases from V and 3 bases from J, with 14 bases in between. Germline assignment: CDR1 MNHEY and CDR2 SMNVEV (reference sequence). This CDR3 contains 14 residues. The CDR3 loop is CASSPEGSGYEQYF. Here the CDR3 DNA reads TGTGCCAGCAGTCCCGAAGGTAGTGGCTACGAGCAGTACTTC.

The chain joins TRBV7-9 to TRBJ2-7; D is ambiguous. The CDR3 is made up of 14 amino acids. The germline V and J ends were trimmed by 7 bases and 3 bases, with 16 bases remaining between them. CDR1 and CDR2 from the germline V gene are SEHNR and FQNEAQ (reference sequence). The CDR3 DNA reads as TGTGCCAGCACCACTCAAAAGGTTTACTACGAGCAGTACTTC. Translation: CASTTQKVYYEQYF.

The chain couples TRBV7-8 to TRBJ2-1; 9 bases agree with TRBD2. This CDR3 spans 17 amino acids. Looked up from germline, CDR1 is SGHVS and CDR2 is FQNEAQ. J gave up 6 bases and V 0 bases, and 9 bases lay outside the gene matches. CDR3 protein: CASSLAPGGGVSNEQFF. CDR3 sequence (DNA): TGTGCCAGCAGCTTAGCGCCTGGCGGGGGGGTAAGCAATGAGCAGTTCTTC.

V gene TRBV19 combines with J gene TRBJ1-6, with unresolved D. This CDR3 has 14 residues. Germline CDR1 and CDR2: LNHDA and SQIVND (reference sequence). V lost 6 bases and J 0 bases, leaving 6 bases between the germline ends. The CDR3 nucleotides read TGTGCCAGTAGACAGAGCTCCTATAATTCACCCCTCCACTTT. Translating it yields CASRQSSYNSPLHF. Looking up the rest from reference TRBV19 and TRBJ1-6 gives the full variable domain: DGGITQSPKYLFRKEGQNVTLSCEQNLNHDAMYWYRQDPGQGLRLIYYSQIVNDFQKGDIAEGYSVSREKKESFPLTVTSAQKNPTAFYLCASRQSSYNSPLHFGNGTRLTVT.

The CDR3: CASRPLPGRSSYEQYF. The CDR3 region has the DNA TGTGCCAGCAGACCCCTGCCCGGTAGAAGCTCCTACGAGCAGTACTTC. The rearrangement links TRBV5-5 to TRBJ2-7; D ambiguous. The CDR3 runs 16 residues. Germline V gene lookup returns CDR1 SGHKS and CDR2 YYEKEE (reference sequence). Trimming took 5 bases from V and 0 from J, leaving 18 bases between them.

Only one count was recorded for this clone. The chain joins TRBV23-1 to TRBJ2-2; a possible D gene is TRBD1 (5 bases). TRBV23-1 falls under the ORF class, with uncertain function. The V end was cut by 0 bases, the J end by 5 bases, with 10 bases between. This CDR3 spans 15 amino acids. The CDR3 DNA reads TGCGCCAGCAGTCAATCTATGGGGCGGACCGGGGAGCTGTTTTTT. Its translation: CASSQSMGRTGELFF.

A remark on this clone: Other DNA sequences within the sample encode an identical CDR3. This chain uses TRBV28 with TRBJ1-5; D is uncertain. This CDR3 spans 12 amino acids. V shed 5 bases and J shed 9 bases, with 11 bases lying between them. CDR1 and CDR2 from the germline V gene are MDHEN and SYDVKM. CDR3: CASSPPRGPQHF. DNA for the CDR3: TGTGCCAGCAGTCCCCCTAGAGGGCCCCAGCATTTT. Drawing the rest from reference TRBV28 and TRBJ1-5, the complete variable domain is DVKVTQSSRYLVKRTGEKVFLECVQDMDHENMFWYRQDPGLGLRLIYFSYDVKMKEKGDIPEGYSVSREKKERFSLILESASTNQTSMYLCASSPPRGPQHFGDGTRLSIL.

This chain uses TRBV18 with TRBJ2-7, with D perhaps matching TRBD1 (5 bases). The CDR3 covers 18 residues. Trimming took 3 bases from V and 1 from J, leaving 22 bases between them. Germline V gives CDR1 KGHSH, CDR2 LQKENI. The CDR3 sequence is CASSPVALGDPGSYEQYF. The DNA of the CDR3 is TGTGCCAGCTCACCGGTCGCGTTAGGGGATCCCGGGTCCTACGAGCAGTACTTC. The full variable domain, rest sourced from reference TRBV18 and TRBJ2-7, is NAGVMQNPRHLVRRRGQEARLRCSPMKGHSHVYWYRQLPEEGLKFMVYLQKENIIDESGMPKERFSAEFPKEGPSILRIQQVVRGDSAAYFCASSPVALGDPGSYEQYFGPGTRLTVT.

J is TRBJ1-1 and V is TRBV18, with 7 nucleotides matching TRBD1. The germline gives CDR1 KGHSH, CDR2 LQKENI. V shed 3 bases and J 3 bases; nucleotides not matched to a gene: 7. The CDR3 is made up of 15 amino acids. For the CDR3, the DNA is TGTGCCAGCTCACCGGCAACCAGGGGGGACACTGAAGCTTTCTTT. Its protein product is CASSPATRGDTEAFF. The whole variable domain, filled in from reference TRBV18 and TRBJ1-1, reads NAGVMQNPRHLVRRRGQEARLRCSPMKGHSHVYWYRQLPEEGLKFMVYLQKENIIDESGMPKERFSAEFPKEGPSILRIQQVVRGDSAAYFCASSPATRGDTEAFFGQGTRLTVV.

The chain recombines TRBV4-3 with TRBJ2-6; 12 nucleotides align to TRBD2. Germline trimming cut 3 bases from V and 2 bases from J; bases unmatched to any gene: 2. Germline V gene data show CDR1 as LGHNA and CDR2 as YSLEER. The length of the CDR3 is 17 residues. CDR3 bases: TGCGCCAGCAGCCATCCTAGCGGGGGGGCTGGGGCCAACGTCCTGACTTTC. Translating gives CASSHPSGGAGANVLTF.